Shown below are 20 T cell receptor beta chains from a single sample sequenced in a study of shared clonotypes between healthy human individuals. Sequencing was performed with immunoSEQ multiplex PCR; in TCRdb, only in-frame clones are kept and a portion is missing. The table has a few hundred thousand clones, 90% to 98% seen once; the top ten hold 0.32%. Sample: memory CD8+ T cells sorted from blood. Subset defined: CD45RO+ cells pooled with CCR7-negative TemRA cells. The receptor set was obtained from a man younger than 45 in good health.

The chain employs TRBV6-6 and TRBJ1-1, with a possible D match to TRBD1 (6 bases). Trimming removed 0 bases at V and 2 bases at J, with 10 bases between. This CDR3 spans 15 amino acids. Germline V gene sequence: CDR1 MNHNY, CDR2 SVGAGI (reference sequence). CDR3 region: CASSYSRQDNTEAFF. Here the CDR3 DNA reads TGTGCCAGCAGTTACTCGAGACAGGACAACACTGAAGCTTTCTTT.

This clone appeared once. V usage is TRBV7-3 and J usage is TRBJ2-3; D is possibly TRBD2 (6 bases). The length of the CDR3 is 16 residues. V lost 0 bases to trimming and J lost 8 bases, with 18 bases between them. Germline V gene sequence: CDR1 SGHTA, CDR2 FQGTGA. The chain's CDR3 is CASSLTPGLGSGTQYF. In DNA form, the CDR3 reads TGTGCCAGCAGCTTAACGCCGGGACTCGGCTCGGGTACGCAGTATTTT.

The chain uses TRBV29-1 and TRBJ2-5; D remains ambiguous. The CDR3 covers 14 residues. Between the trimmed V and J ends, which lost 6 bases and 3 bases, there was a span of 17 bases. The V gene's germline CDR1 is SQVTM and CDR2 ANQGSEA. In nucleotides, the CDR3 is TGCAGCGTCTGCCGGACGGTTGCTGAAGAGACCCAGTACTTC. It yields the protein CSVCRTVAEETQYF.

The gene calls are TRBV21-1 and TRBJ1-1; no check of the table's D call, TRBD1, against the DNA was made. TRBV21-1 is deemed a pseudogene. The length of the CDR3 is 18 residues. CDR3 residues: CASSKIPRQTVMNTEAFF. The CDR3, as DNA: TGTGCCAGCAGCAAAATCCCACGACAGACCGTTATGAACACTGAAGCTTTCTTT.

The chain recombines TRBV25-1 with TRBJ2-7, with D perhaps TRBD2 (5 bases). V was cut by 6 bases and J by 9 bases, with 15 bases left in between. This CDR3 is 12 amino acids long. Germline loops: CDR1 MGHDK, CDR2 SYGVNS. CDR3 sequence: CASSGDDYLQYF. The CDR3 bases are TGTGCCAGCAGCGGAGATGACTACTTGCAGTACTTC.

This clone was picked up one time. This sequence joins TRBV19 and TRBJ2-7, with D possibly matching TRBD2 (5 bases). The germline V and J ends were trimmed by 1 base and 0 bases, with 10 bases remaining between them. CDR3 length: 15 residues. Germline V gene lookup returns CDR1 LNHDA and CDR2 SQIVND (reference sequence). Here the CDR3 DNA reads TGTGCCAGTAGTATAGGATCGGGGAGCTCCTACGAGCAGTACTTC. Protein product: CASSIGSGSSYEQYF.

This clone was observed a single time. As DNA, the CDR3 is TGCGCCAGCAGCCAATTACAGACAGTCAGCAAAGAAAAACTGTTTTTT. Encoded protein: CASSQLQTVSKEKLFF. The chain uses TRBV4-1 and TRBJ1-4; D is possibly TRBD1 (5 bases). This CDR3 has 16 residues. Trimming took 2 bases from V and 8 from J, leaving 18 bases between them. Germline CDR1 and CDR2: MGHRA and YSYEKL.

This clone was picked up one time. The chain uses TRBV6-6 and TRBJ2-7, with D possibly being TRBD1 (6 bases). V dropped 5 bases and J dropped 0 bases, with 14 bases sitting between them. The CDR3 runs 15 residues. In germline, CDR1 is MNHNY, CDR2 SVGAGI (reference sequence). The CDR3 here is CASSAEVGASYEQYF. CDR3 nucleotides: TGTGCCAGCAGTGCCGAGGTGGGGGCCTCCTACGAGCAGTACTTC.

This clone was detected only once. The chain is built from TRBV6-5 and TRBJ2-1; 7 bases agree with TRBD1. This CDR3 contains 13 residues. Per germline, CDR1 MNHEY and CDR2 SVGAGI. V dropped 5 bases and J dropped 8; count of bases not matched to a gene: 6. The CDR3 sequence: CASSLTGNYEQFF. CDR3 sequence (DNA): TGTGCCAGCAGTCTGACAGGGAACTATGAGCAGTTCTTC.

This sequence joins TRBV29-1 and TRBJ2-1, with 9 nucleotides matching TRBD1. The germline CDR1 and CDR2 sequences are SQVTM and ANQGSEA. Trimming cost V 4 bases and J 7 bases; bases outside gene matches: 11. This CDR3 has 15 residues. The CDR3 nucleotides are TGCAGCGTTGGAACCATGGGACAGGGTTTTAATGAGCAGTTCTTC. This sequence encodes CSVGTMGQGFNEQFF.

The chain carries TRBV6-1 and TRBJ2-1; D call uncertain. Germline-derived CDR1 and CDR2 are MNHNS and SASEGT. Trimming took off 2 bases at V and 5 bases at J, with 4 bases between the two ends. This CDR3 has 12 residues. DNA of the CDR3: TGTGCCAGCAGTGAATTTAACAATGAGCAGTTCTTC. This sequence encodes CASSEFNNEQFF.

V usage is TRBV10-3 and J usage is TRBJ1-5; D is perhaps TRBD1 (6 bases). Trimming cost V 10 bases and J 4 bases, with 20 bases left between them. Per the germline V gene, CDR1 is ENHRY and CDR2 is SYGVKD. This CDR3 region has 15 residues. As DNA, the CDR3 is TGTGCCACCTTAGGGGGTGATCATTGGAATCAGCCCCAGCATTTT. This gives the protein CATLGGDHWNQPQHF.

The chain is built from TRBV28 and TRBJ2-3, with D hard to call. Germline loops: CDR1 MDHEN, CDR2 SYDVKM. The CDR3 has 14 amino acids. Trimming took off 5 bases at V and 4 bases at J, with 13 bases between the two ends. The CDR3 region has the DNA TGTGCCAGCAGTCCCGAACTCGCGGCAGATACGCAGTATTTT. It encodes CASSPELAADTQYF.

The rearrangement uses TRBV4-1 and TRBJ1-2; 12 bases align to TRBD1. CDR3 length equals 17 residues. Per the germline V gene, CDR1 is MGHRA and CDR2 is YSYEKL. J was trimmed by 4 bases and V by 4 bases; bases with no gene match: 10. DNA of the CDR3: TGCGCCAGCAGCCCGTTCGGGGACAGGGGGCGCCCCTATGGCTACACCTTC. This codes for CASSPFGDRGRPYGYTF.

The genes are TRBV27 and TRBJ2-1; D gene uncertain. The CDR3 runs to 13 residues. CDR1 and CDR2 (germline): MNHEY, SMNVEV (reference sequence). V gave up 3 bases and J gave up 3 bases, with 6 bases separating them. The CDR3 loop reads CASSFGNYNEQFF. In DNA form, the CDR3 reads TGTGCCAGCAGTTTCGGAAACTACAATGAGCAGTTCTTC.

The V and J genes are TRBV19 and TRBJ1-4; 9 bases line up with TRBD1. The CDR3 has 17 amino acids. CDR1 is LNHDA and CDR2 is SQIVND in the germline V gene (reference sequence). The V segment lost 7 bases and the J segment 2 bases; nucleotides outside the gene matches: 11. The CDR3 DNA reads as TGTGCCAGTACCGCGAGAAACAGGGGGCAGACTAATGAAAAACTGTTTTTT. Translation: CASTARNRGQTNEKLFF.

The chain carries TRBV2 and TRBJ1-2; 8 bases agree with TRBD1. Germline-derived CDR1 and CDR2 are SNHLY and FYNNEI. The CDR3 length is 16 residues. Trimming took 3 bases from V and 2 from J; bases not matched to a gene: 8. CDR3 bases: TGTGCCAGCAGTGACCAGGGACAGGAAGGAAACTATGGCTACACCTTC. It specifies CASSDQGQEGNYGYTF.

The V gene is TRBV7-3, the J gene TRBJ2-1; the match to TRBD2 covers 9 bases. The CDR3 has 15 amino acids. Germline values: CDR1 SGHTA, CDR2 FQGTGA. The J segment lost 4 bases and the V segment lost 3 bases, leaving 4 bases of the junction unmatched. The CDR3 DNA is TGTGCCAGCAGCTTCGGACTAGCGAATTACAATGAGCAGTTCTTC. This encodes CASSFGLANYNEQFF.

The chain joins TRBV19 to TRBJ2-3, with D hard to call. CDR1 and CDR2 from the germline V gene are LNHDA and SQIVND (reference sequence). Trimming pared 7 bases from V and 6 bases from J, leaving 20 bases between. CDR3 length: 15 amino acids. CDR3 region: CASTSTQVFTDTQYF. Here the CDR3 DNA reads TGTGCCAGTACCTCGACCCAGGTTTTTACGGATACGCAGTATTTT. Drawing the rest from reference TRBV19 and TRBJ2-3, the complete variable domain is DGGITQSPKYLFRKEGQNVTLSCEQNLNHDAMYWYRQDPGQGLRLIYYSQIVNDFQKGDIAEGYSVSREKKESFPLTVTSAQKNPTAFYLCASTSTQVFTDTQYFGPGTRLTVL.

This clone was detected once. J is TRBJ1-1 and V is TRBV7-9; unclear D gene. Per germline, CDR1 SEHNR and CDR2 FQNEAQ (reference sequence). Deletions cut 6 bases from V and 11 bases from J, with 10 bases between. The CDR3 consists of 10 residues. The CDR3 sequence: CASSRLGAFF. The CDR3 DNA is TGTGCCAGCAGTCGTCTGGGGGCTTTCTTT.